Sequencing of this T cell receptor (beta chain) was carried out in a study of shared clonotypes between healthy human individuals (dated by TCRdb to 2020 to 2022). Background on the whole study: The cohort comprised a couple of women and a few men aged 18 to 49 years. For each donor, three plates each were used for CD4 naive and CD4 memory, two plates were used for CD8 naive, and one plate was used for CD8 memory. To estimate repertoire size and how much clonotype sharing occurs between individuals, the study deeply sequenced the blood TCR repertoires of five healthy adults. Libraries were prepared and TCR repertoires were sequenced by different laboratories using diverse techniques, in order to increase sequencing depth and limit assay-specific biases. Leukapheresis yielded between about 0.94 and 9.5 billion PBMCs per donor.

Using the deep immunoSEQ assay, multiplex PCR amplified TCR CDR3 regions from genomic DNA. For each cell subset, the extracted genomic DNA was distributed evenly across all wells of several immunoSEQ 96-well plates, and each plate served as one replicate. For sorted subsets, approximately 200 ng of genomic DNA, equivalent to 25,000 to 35,000 T cell genomes, went into each replicate PCR. The purified libraries were quantified using a Qubit 3.0 fluorometer, sized with a Bioanalyzer 2100, and then quantified again using the KAPA Library Quantification kit. A separate single-read 150-cycle Illumina NextSeq 550 flow cell was used to sequence each immunoSEQ 96-well plate. For the original study's pipeline: The immunoSEQ output contained only junctional sequences without quality scores, so filtering could not match that applied to full-length reads. Sequences were annotated with PyIR, a Python wrapper for IgBLAST v1.9, using IMGT germline references to assign V/J genes and CDR3. Reads with weak V/J assignments (E-value above 1e-6), missing CDR3, stop codons, out-of-frame junctions, or ambiguous translated residues were removed. V3J clonotypes were defined by identical inferred V gene, J gene, and CDR3 amino acid sequence. Percentage overlap between repertoires was computed as shared unique clonotypes divided by the size of the smaller repertoire. Three approaches were used to assess repertoire richness: RTK rarefaction, the Chao1 estimator, and Recon v2.1 estimates of unobserved clonotypes. OLGA was used to compute generation probabilities for all TCRbeta clonotypes that the gDNA method yielded from a handful of donors. TCRdb stores this immuneACCESS table with in-frame sequences only. Part of the clones is absent; in the studies checked, under half of the shortfall reflects unresolved V genes, and no reason is known for the rest. That table furnishes V, J and clone size, whereas the DNA furnished D and trimming. The sample includes about 710,000 clones, with over 55% observed a single time. The ten largest account for about 1.7% of the sample.

The germline V gene gives CDR1 as MDHEN and CDR2 as SYDVKM. From its cysteine to its phenylalanine, the CDR3 spans 16 amino acids. Of all the DNA, just the CDR3 is kept, 48 bases in frame from base 1. V is trimmed back by 4 bases and J by 6 bases, and the junction contains 14 bases that no gene match accounts for. The donors were healthy, HIV-negative adults who had no recently reported acute infections or vaccinations. Every donor was a Caucasian adult living in Nashville, Tennessee, USA. CD4+ T cells were enriched by magnetic negative selection, after which naive cells were positively selected on CD45RA and the negative fraction was taken as the memory subset. After blood collection by leukapheresis, PBMCs were isolated using Ficoll-Histopaque density gradient centrifugation and then cryopreserved in the vapor phase of liquid nitrogen. Analytical flow cytometry was used to check the purity and quantity of every magnetically sorted T cell population. From each sorted fraction, genomic DNA was isolated and quantified by UV absorbance on a Nanodrop 2000c.

The paper as a whole reports these results and caveats: Approximately 4.8% of naive CD4, 3.5% of naive CD8, about 2.1% of memory CD4, and over 0.35% of memory CD8 clonotypes were shared across several donors. Based on pairwise subsampling, the degree of clonotype sharing among donors was expected to be affected by sequencing depth. Sampling was restricted to blood, and TCR repertoires in tissue are likely to differ from TCR repertoires in blood. The genetic and exposure-history diversity represented was limited by the small number of donors. Clonotypes shared by all four sorted-subset donors showed higher generation probabilities than non-shared clonotypes. Incomplete sequencing was indicated by rarefaction of sorted-subset datasets, despite the large sequencing depth. Larger estimated clonotype richness was generally found for naive subsets than for memory subsets.

A remark on this clone: The antigen it recognizes is unknown. Base-call qualities are not available, and no considerably larger clone is one nucleotide away.

This receptor was obtained from a woman aged 30 to 39 in good health. This chain is built from TRBV28 and TRBJ2-7; 8 nucleotides in the junction match TRBD2. Material: memory CD4+ T cells sorted from blood. The sample's cell subset or site label, in plain terms: CD45RA-negative fraction. At the DNA level, the sequence is TGTGCCAGCAGTTCCAATTTAGCGGGAAGACCTGGCGAGCAGTACTTC. It translates as CASSSNLAGRPGEQYF.